What follows are 29 T cell receptor beta chains derived from one specimen sequenced in a study of T-cell reconstitution after alpha-beta-depleted transplantation in children (dated by TCRdb to the mid-2010s). Library construction relied on PCR. The instrument was an Illumina HiSeq 2500. TCR libraries were prepared with molecular barcoding, using unique molecular identifiers to normalize TCRbeta repertoire quantification. TCRdb reworked the public reads: Q25 trimming with fastp, MiXCR clone assembly, productive beta chains retained. Identical CDR3 proteins give one entry, which carries the most common genes and DNA. In all, the sample holds 200,000 to 250,000 distinct CDR3 sequences, and 9.5% to 15% of those were seen once. About 2.6% of the sample is taken by the ten largest. The sample in question was PBMCs from the stem cell graft donor, obtained from the stem cell graft. All receptors derive from a human donor who donated a stem cell graft to a child with acute lymphoblastic leukemia.

This clonotype was seen at least ten times. V gene TRBV20-1 combines with J gene TRBJ2-1; D is unclear. The germline V gene encodes CDR1 DFQATT and CDR2 SNEGSKA (reference sequence). The CDR3 sequence is 12 residues long. V was trimmed by 4 bases and J by 5 bases, leaving 9 bases between them. The CDR3 loop is CSANGPNNEQFF. CDR3 nucleotides: TGCAGTGCTAACGGGCCCAACAATGAGCAGTTCTTC.

This clonotype was picked up many times. The DNA of the CDR3 is TGTGCCAGCAGGTACCGGTACAATGAGCAGTTCTTC. Its translation: CASRYRYNEQFF. The gene calls are TRBV12-3 or TRBV12-4 and TRBJ2-1, with D unresolved. This CDR3 is built from 12 residues. V lost 6 bases and J 4 bases, leaving 7 bases between the germline ends.

This clonotype has ten or more counts. The rearrangement uses TRBV9 and TRBJ1-2; 7 nucleotides agree with TRBD1. The germline CDR1 and CDR2 sequences are SGDLS and YYNGEE. The CDR3 has 14 amino acids. J lost 3 bases, V lost 3 bases, and 5 bases had no gene match. The CDR3 bases are TGTGCCAGCAGCGATGGAGGGGGCGACTATGGCTACACCTTC. This gives the protein CASSDGGGDYGYTF.

In this sample, this clonotype turned up many times. The chain employs TRBV12-3 or TRBV12-4 and TRBJ1-1, with unresolved D. Deletions cut 6 bases from V and 0 bases from J, with 5 bases between. CDR3 length: 12 residues. CDR3 protein: CASRYMNTEAFF. The CDR3 nucleotides are TGTGCCAGCAGGTATATGAACACTGAAGCTTTCTTT.

Note on this clonotype: A much bigger clone sits one base away, suggesting this may be a read error. The genes are TRBV28 and TRBJ1-2; tentatively, D is TRBD1 (6 bases). This CDR3 has 15 amino acids. Trimming stripped 6 bases from V and 1 base from J, with 15 bases between. From germline, CDR1 is MDHEN and CDR2 SYDVKM. DNA for the CDR3: TGTGCCAGCAGACCCGTGACAGGTGATAACTATGGCTACACCTTC. Residues: CASRPVTGDNYGYTF.

This clonotype showed up many times. The rearrangement joins TRBV3-1 to TRBJ1-5; possible D gene TRBD1, 6 bases. Trimming took 4 bases from V and 4 from J, leaving 11 bases between them. The CDR3 sequence is 14 residues long. Germline values: CDR1 LGHDT, CDR2 YNNKEL (reference sequence). CDR3 protein: CASSPTRGNQPQHF. CDR3 in DNA: TGTGCCAGCAGCCCTACCAGGGGTAATCAGCCCCAGCATTTT.

This clonotype was observed many times. The rearrangement links TRBV29-1 to TRBJ2-2; D call uncertain. This CDR3 region has 17 residues. Germline CDR1 is SQVTM and CDR2 is ANQGSEA. V was clipped by 1 base and J by 0 bases, with 15 bases between them. The CDR3 DNA reads TGCAGCGTTGAAGGTCGCACTCTTGGGACGAACACCGGGGAGCTGTTTTTT. Its protein is CSVEGRTLGTNTGELFF.

This clonotype was found many times. The V gene is TRBV12-3 or TRBV12-4, the J gene TRBJ2-1, with D uncertain. The CDR3 runs to 15 residues. The V and J ends lost 3 bases and 10 bases respectively, with 19 bases between them. CDR3: CASSFLFGAITEQFF. In DNA form, the CDR3 reads TGTGCCAGCAGTTTTCTCTTTGGCGCGATTACGGAGCAGTTCTTC.

This clonotype occurred many times. The J gene is TRBJ2-5, the V gene TRBV12-3 or TRBV12-4; the match to TRBD2 covers 9 bases. J lost 5 bases, V lost 2 bases, and 12 bases had no gene match. The CDR3 length is 17 residues. DNA of the CDR3: TGTGCCAGCAGTTTAAGCCCTAGCGGGGCCTCGGGGGAGACCCAGTACTTC. This gives the protein CASSLSPSGASGETQYF.

This clonotype was found many times. The chain uses TRBV6-5 and TRBJ1-3; possible D gene TRBD1, 6 bases. Germline values: CDR1 MNHEY, CDR2 SVGAGI. CDR3 size: 14 residues. V dropped 6 bases and J dropped 1 base, with 10 bases sitting between them. CDR3 DNA: TGTGCCAGCAGACGAGGGGGTTCTGGAAACACCATATATTTT. Its translation is CASRRGGSGNTIYF.

This clonotype was observed a few times. This sequence joins TRBV12-3 or TRBV12-4 and TRBJ2-2; perhaps TRBD2 as D (6 bases). Trimming took 5 bases from V and 0 from J, leaving 19 bases between them. The CDR3 consists of 18 residues. This CDR3 is CASSPRGTSFANTGELFF. The CDR3 nucleotides are TGTGCCAGCAGTCCACGCGGGACTTCGTTCGCGAACACCGGGGAGCTGTTTTTT.

This clonotype was counted ten times or more. The V and J genes are TRBV5-1 and TRBJ2-1; possibly TRBD1 or TRBD2 for D (6 bases each). V shed 4 bases and J shed 5 bases, with 16 bases lying between them. The CDR3 spans 15 residues. Germline V lookup: CDR1 SGHRS, CDR2 YFSETQ. The CDR3 region has the DNA TGCGCCAGCAGCGGTTCCGGGGGCGGTCACAATGAGCAGTTCTTC. Residues: CASSGSGGGHNEQFF.

This clonotype came up many times. The rearrangement uses TRBV20-1 and TRBJ2-7; 8 bases are shared with TRBD2. Germline V lookup: CDR1 DFQATT, CDR2 SNEGSKA (reference sequence). This CDR3 is 14 amino acids long. Trimming took 0 bases from V and 4 from J; bases not matched to a gene: 5. The CDR3 DNA follows: TGCAGTGCTAGAGAGTTGCGGGAGGCGTACGAGCAGTACTTC. Its translation: CSARELREAYEQYF.

The sample holds many counts of this clonotype. V usage is TRBV6-6 and J usage is TRBJ2-5; D gene unclear. Trimming pared 5 bases from V and 9 bases from J, leaving 13 bases between. This CDR3 spans 12 amino acids. The germline CDR1 and CDR2 sequences are MNHNY and SVGAGI (reference sequence). CDR3 loop: CASSTRYLSQYF. CDR3 nucleotide sequence: TGTGCCAGCAGTACTCGATATCTCTCCCAGTACTTC.

The sample holds many counts of this clonotype. The chain links TRBV15 to TRBJ1-5; no definite D call. The CDR3 totals 12 residues. Germline CDR1 and CDR2: LNHNV and YYDKDF (reference sequence). V was shortened by 3 bases and J by 5 bases, with 5 bases between the two germline ends. The CDR3 region has the DNA TGTGCCACCAGCAGCCCTGATCAGCCCCAGCATTTT. This encodes CATSSPDQPQHF.

This clonotype appeared many times. This rearrangement joins TRBV7-9 to TRBJ2-3; D is possibly TRBD1 (6 bases). The CDR3 runs 12 residues. Germline V gene sequence: CDR1 SEHNR, CDR2 FQNEAQ (reference sequence). Deletions cut 10 bases from V and 6 bases from J, with 14 bases between. CDR3: CAIQQGSDTQYF. Here the CDR3 DNA reads TGTGCCATACAGCAGGGGTCGGATACGCAGTATTTT.

As regards this clonotype: A clone one base away is much larger, so this may be a read error. The chain is built from TRBV7-8 and TRBJ2-7; 8 positions match TRBD2. The J segment lost 0 bases and the V segment lost 7 bases, leaving 2 bases of the junction unmatched. Germline CDR1 SGHVS, CDR2 FQNEAQ. CDR3 length equals 13 residues. CDR3 bases: TGTGCCAGCAACGCGGGGGGCTCCTACGAGCAGTACTTC. Amino acids: CASNAGGSYEQYF.

In its sample, this clonotype was seen many times. The genes are TRBV6-2 or TRBV6-3 and TRBJ1-5; D might be TRBD1 (5 bases). Germline V lookup: CDR1 MNHEY, CDR2 SVGEGT. V was clipped by 6 bases and J by 2 bases, with 8 bases between them. CDR3 length: 13 residues. In DNA form, the CDR3 reads TGTGCCAGCAGCAGGGTTGGCAATCAGCCCCAGCATTTT. Encoded protein: CASSRVGNQPQHF.

This clonotype was counted a few times. V and J are TRBV3-1 and TRBJ2-4; maybe TRBD1 (5 bases). Trimming cost V 4 bases and J 2 bases, with 15 bases left between them. The CDR3 extends over 16 amino acids. From germline, CDR1 is LGHDT and CDR2 YNNKEL (reference sequence). CDR3 coding DNA: TGTGCCAGCAGCCCCGGCAGGGCAGGCCCCAAAAACATTCAGTACTTC. As protein: CASSPGRAGPKNIQYF.

This clonotype appeared a few times. The V and J genes are TRBV20-1 and TRBJ2-1; the match to TRBD1 covers 10 bases. Germline V gene data show CDR1 as DFQATT and CDR2 as SNEGSKA (reference sequence). The CDR3 sequence is 14 residues long. V dropped 5 bases and J dropped 6; count of bases not matched to a gene: 7. CDR3 sequence (DNA): TGCAGTGCTGAAGACAGGGGGCGCCTCAATGAGCAGTTCTTC. This gives the protein CSAEDRGRLNEQFF.

The chain carries TRBV4-3 and TRBJ2-7; no firm D call. V was cut by 1 base and J by 4 bases, with 14 bases left in between. Germline-derived CDR1 and CDR2 are LGHNA and YSLEER. The CDR3 has 15 residues. The CDR3 DNA reads as TGCGCCAGCAGCCAAGGGCTCAGTGTCGGATACGAGCAGTACTTC. Amino acids: CASSQGLSVGYEQYF.

About this clonotype itself: A read error is possible here, since a much larger clone lies one base away. V is TRBV20-1 and J is TRBJ1-1; weak D call: TRBD1 (5 bases). V lost 5 bases and J 8 bases, leaving 24 bases between the germline ends. Germline V gene data show CDR1 as DFQATT and CDR2 as SNEGSKA (reference sequence). The CDR3 consists of 15 residues. The CDR3 region has the DNA TGCAGTGCTCCCAAGATGGGGGGGTGGGCCCGGGAAGCTTTCTTT. Amino acids: CSAPKMGGWAREAFF.

This clonotype was recorded many times. The chain carries TRBV5-6 and TRBJ2-7; D unclear. V gave up 7 bases and J gave up 1 base, with 15 bases separating them. There are 14 residues in the CDR3. Germline CDR1 and CDR2: SGHDT and YYEEEE. The CDR3 region is CASRPTGGSYEQYF. The CDR3 bases are TGTGCCAGCCGACCTACTGGCGGATCCTACGAGCAGTACTTC. Looking up the rest from reference TRBV5-6 and TRBJ2-7 gives the full variable domain: DAGVTQSPTHLIKTRGQQVTLRCSPKSGHDTVSWYQQALGQGPQFIFQYYEEEERQRGNFPDRFSGHQFPNYSSELNVNALLLGDSALYLCASRPTGGSYEQYFGPGTRLTVT.

The sample holds many counts of this clonotype. The gene calls are TRBV29-1 and TRBJ2-2; D is undetermined. The V gene's germline CDR1 is SQVTM and CDR2 ANQGSEA. The CDR3 extends over 17 amino acids. Trimming pared 2 bases from V and 0 bases from J, leaving 16 bases between. CDR3 in amino acids: CSVELARGGTNTGELFF. The CDR3 nucleotides read TGCAGCGTTGAACTCGCCCGCGGCGGTACGAACACCGGGGAGCTGTTTTTT.

In DNA form, the CDR3 reads TGTGCCAGCAGCCCCGTAGCGGAGGGACGCGAGCAGTACTTC. Protein product: CASSPVAEGREQYF. The genes are TRBV7-8 and TRBJ2-7; D is perhaps TRBD2 (6 bases). The CDR3 extends over 14 amino acids. The V gene lost 5 bases and the J gene lost 6 bases, with 17 bases spanning the gap. The germline V gene encodes CDR1 SGHVS and CDR2 FQNEAQ.

This clonotype was recorded many times. For the CDR3, the DNA is TGTGCCAGCAGTTCAGGTGTCAATGAGCAGTTCTTC. Translated: CASSSGVNEQFF. The V call is TRBV27, the J call TRBJ2-1; no definite D call. CDR1 is MNHEY, CDR2 SMNVEV, per germline (reference sequence). This CDR3 is 12 amino acids long. Trimming took off 4 bases at V and 6 bases at J, with 7 bases between the two ends.

This clonotype occurred many times. The DNA for the CDR3 is TGTGCCAGCAGCTTTGGGTCGAAAAACACTGAAGCTTTCTTT. Its protein product is CASSFGSKNTEAFF. The chain couples TRBV5-5 to TRBJ1-1; D unclear. The CDR3 loop spans 14 amino acids. Per germline, CDR1 SGHKS and CDR2 YYEKEE (reference sequence). Trimming stripped 2 bases from V and 2 bases from J, with 10 bases between.

There are many counts of this clonotype. The V gene is TRBV29-1, the J gene TRBJ2-7; D gene unclear. Trimming pared 4 bases from V and 6 bases from J, leaving 16 bases between. Germline lookup yields CDR1 SQVTM and CDR2 ANQGSEA. This CDR3 has 13 amino acids. As DNA, the CDR3 is TGCAGCGTTGGGAGAACCTCACCGGGCGAGCAGTACTTC. It specifies CSVGRTSPGEQYF.

The CDR3 nucleotides are TGTGCCAGCAGCCAGACCGGGGGGGGGCAAGACTCTTATGGCTACACCTTC. Translated: CASSQTGGGQDSYGYTF. The rearrangement uses TRBV4-2 and TRBJ1-2; D possibly corresponds to TRBD1 (6 bases). Germline V gives CDR1 LGHNA, CDR2 YNFKEQ. The CDR3 consists of 17 residues. V was trimmed by 3 bases and J by 5 bases, leaving 22 bases between them.